This entry is about one T cell receptor (beta chain). This clone was picked up many times. Its target antigen remains unknown. Base-call qualities are not available, and no considerably larger clone is one nucleotide away. The donors were healthy, HIV-negative adults with no recently reported acute infections or vaccinations. All donors were Caucasian adults living in Nashville, Tennessee, USA. CD4+ T cells were enriched by magnetic negative selection, after which naive cells were positively selected on CD45RA and the negative fraction was taken as the memory subset. Blood was collected by leukapheresis, and PBMCs were isolated by Ficoll-Histopaque density gradient centrifugation and then cryopreserved in liquid nitrogen vapor phase. Analytical flow cytometry was used to check the purity and quantity of every magnetically sorted T cell population. From each sorted fraction, genomic DNA was isolated and quantified by UV absorbance on a Nanodrop 2000c.

The sample originates from a study of shared clonotypes between healthy human individuals (dated by TCRdb to 2020 to 2021). About the full investigation: A few men and two women, aged 18 to 49 years, made up the cohort. To increase sequencing depth and limit assay-specific biases, TCR repertoire library preparation and sequencing were carried out by different laboratories using diverse techniques. To estimate repertoire size and how much clonotypes are shared between individuals, the study performed deep sequencing of blood TCR repertoires from five healthy adults. For each donor, three plates each were used for CD4 naive and CD4 memory, two plates were used for CD8 naive, and one plate was used for CD8 memory. Between about 0.94 and 10 billion PBMCs per donor were obtained by leukapheresis.

From cysteine to phenylalanine, the CDR3 is 15 amino acids long. Only the CDR3 DNA is retained, 45 bases long and in frame from the first base. V was cut back by 2 bases and J by 3 bases, leaving a gap of 10 bases between them. The germline V gene specifies MNHNS as CDR1 and SASEGT as CDR2. General conclusions and limits of the study: Even with the large sequencing depth, rarefaction of the sorted-subset datasets indicated that sequencing was incomplete. Naive subsets generally had larger estimated clonotype richness than memory subsets. Because the study included a small number of donors, the genetic and exposure-history diversity represented was limited. Only blood was sampled, and tissue TCR repertoires likely differ from those in blood. When a handful of donors were compared, the shared fraction of clonotypes was about 5.4% for naive CD4, 3.5% to 4% for naive CD8, 2% to 2.5% for memory CD4, and roughly 0.43% for memory CD8. Clonotypes shared by all four sorted-subset donors showed higher generation probabilities than non-shared clonotypes. Pairwise subsampling indicated that sequencing depth was expected to affect the degree of clonotype sharing among donors.

Using the deep immunoSEQ assay, TCR CDR3 regions were amplified from genomic DNA by multiplex PCR. Extracted genomic DNA from each cell subset was spread evenly across all wells of several immunoSEQ 96-well plates, with each plate serving as a replicate. For sorted subsets, each replicate PCR was loaded with 200 ng genomic DNA, equivalent to about 33,000 T cell genomes. Purified libraries were quantified with a Qubit 3.0 fluorometer, sized on a Bioanalyzer 2100, and re-quantified with the KAPA Library Quantification kit. A separate single-read 150-cycle Illumina NextSeq 550 flow cell was used to sequence each immunoSEQ 96-well plate. In the source study's methods: Because the immunoSEQ output included only junctional sequences and no quality scores, the filtering could not be the same as the filtering used for full-length reads. To assign V/J genes and CDR3, sequences were annotated using PyIR, a Python wrapper for IgBLAST v1.9, with IMGT germline references. Reads were filtered out if the reads had weak V/J assignments (E-value above 1e-6), no CDR3, stop codons, out-of-frame junctions, or ambiguous translated residues. A V3J clonotype was defined by an identical inferred V gene, J gene, and CDR3 amino acid sequence. Percentage overlap between repertoires was calculated by dividing the number of shared unique clonotypes by the size of the smaller repertoire. Repertoire richness was assessed with RTK rarefaction, the Chao1 estimator, and Recon v2.1 estimates of unobserved clonotypes. Generation probabilities for all TCRbeta clonotypes obtained by the gDNA method from several donors were computed using OLGA. TCRdb provides this immuneACCESS table in a form limited to in-frame rearrangements. Some clones are lacking; in checked studies, under half of them reflect an unresolved V gene, and why the rest are absent is not known. V and J calls and clone size are given by that table; D and trimming were obtained from the DNA. The sample records over a million clones, under 80% of which are singletons. The ten largest account for 1.2% to 1.5% of the sample.

What was sequenced was memory CD4+ T cells sorted from blood. The intended sense of this specimen's cell subset or site label: CD45RA-negative fraction. This receptor chain uses TRBV6-1 and TRBJ2-2; TRBD1 is perhaps the D gene, given 5 matching bases. This TCR was sampled from a man aged 18 to 29 in good health. The CDR3: CASSEPAGHTGELFF. In nucleotide form, the sequence is TGTGCCAGCAGTGAACCAGCAGGGCACACCGGGGAGCTGTTTTTT.